Shown below are 27 T cell receptor beta chains from a single sample sequenced in a study of shared clonotypes between healthy human individuals. Only in-frame clones appear in the TCRdb table, and some are missing; sequencing was by immunoSEQ multiplex PCR. In the table there are roughly 530,000 clones, 90% to 97% of which are singletons. The sequencing input was naive CD4+ T cells sorted from blood. Subset: CD45RA+ positively selected. Receptors originate from a woman in her twenties or thirties in good health.

The chain recombines TRBV5-5 with TRBJ2-7, with D possibly being TRBD1 (6 bases). Trimming shortened V by 4 bases and J by 7 bases, and 27 bases separated the two germline ends. Germline V gene lookup returns CDR1 SGHKS and CDR2 YYEKEE (reference sequence). The CDR3 contains 17 residues. CDR3 coding DNA: TGTGCCAGCAGCGTCGGACTCGGGACACCTACTACGATTGAGCAGTACTTC. This codes for CASSVGLGTPTTIEQYF.

This chain connects TRBV11-3 to TRBJ2-2; 8 bases fit TRBD1. V trimming: 4 bases; J trimming: 6 bases; junction bases outside the gene matches: 7. Germline CDR1 and CDR2: SGHNT and YENEEA. The CDR3 runs to 15 residues. The DNA for the CDR3 is TGTGCCAGCAGCTGGGGACAGGCTGAGGCCGGGGAGCTGTTTTTT. This gives the protein CASSWGQAEAGELFF.

V is TRBV28 and J is TRBJ1-2, with D unclear. Germline V gene data show CDR1 as MDHEN and CDR2 as SYDVKM. V shed 4 bases and J shed 8 bases, with 20 bases lying between them. This CDR3 is 15 amino acids long. This CDR3 reads CASSSLPGRERGYTF. Here the CDR3 DNA reads TGTGCCAGCAGTTCACTTCCGGGGAGAGAAAGGGGCTACACCTTC.

In the case of this clone: An end of the junction does not agree with germline; a read error may underlie this. The chain couples TRBV18 to TRBJ2-7; the match to TRBD2 covers 10 bases. The CDR3 loop spans 14 amino acids. In germline, CDR1 is KGHSH, CDR2 LQKENI. The DNA of the CDR3 is TGTGCCAGCTCACCAGAGGCGGCTAGCGGGGGTCGGGACTTC. It translates to CASSPEAASGGRDF. The full variable domain, with the rest looked up from reference TRBV18 and TRBJ2-7, is NAGVMQNPRHLVRRRGQEARLRCSPMKGHSHVYWYRQLPEEGLKFMVYLQKENIIDESGMPKERFSAEFPKEGPSILRIQQVVRGDSAAYFCASSPEAASGGRDFGPGTRLTVT.

This clone was picked up one time. The rearrangement joins TRBV2 to TRBJ1-1, with 9 positions matching TRBD1. Germline V CDR1 and CDR2: SNHLY, FYNNEI. J gave up 7 bases and V 7 bases, and 7 bases lay outside the gene matches. The CDR3 extends over 13 amino acids. The CDR3 sequence: CASKQQGAGEAFF. The CDR3, as DNA: TGTGCCAGCAAACAACAGGGGGCTGGTGAAGCTTTCTTT.

This chain links TRBV11-2 with TRBJ2-5, with a weak D call TRBD1 (6 bases). Germline values: CDR1 SGHAT, CDR2 FQNNGV. The V and J ends lost 1 base and 2 bases respectively, with 8 bases between them. The CDR3 has 14 residues. The CDR3 is CASSLGGGQETQYF. The CDR3 DNA reads as TGTGCCAGCAGCTTAGGAGGGGGTCAAGAGACCCAGTACTTC.

The chain is built from TRBV6-5 and TRBJ2-7; tentative D call: TRBD1 (6 bases). Germline-derived CDR1 and CDR2 are MNHEY and SVGAGI. The CDR3 length is 15 residues. Trimming stripped 2 bases from V and 7 bases from J, with 18 bases between. CDR3 amino acids: CASSYAGTNSGEQYF. In nucleotides, the CDR3 is TGTGCCAGCAGTTACGCCGGGACAAATTCGGGAGAGCAGTACTTC.

The chain has TRBV6-6 and TRBJ2-5; unclear D gene. The CDR3 has 11 residues. Germline V gene sequence: CDR1 MNHNY, CDR2 SVGAGI (reference sequence). V shed 8 bases and J shed 5 bases, with 9 bases lying between them. The CDR3 loop is CASGLQETQYF. The CDR3 region has the DNA TGTGCCAGCGGCCTACAGGAGACCCAGTACTTC.

The rearrangement joins TRBV5-1 to TRBJ2-7; 14 bases agree with TRBD2. Losses at the gene ends were 0 bases for V and 7 bases for J; bases not matched to a gene: 9. Germline CDR1 reads SGHRS; CDR2 reads YFSETQ. The CDR3 spans 17 residues. CDR3 region: CASSLGRTSGGPWEQYF. CDR3 bases: TGCGCCAGCAGCTTGGGGCGGACTAGCGGGGGGCCTTGGGAGCAGTACTTC.

V gene TRBV5-4 combines with J gene TRBJ2-5; D may be TRBD2 (6 bases). Trimming cost V 3 bases and J 5 bases, with 20 bases left between them. The CDR3 spans 16 residues. Germline CDR1 reads SGHNT; CDR2 reads YYREEE (reference sequence). The CDR3 sequence: CASSYERREAGETQYF. CDR3 in DNA: TGTGCCAGCAGCTACGAGCGGAGGGAGGCGGGGGAGACCCAGTACTTC.

V gene TRBV18 combines with J gene TRBJ1-4; D is possibly TRBD1 (5 bases). There are 15 residues in the CDR3. Germline V lookup: CDR1 KGHSH, CDR2 LQKENI. The V end lost 6 bases, the J end lost 1 base, and 12 bases lay between the germline ends. The CDR3, as DNA: TGTGCCAGCTCGTCGAGCCAGGGAACTAATGAAAAACTGTTTTTT. Protein sequence: CASSSSQGTNEKLFF.

This rearrangement joins TRBV29-1 to TRBJ2-7; D unclear. Germline V CDR1 and CDR2: SQVTM, ANQGSEA. This CDR3 region has 12 residues. The germline V and J ends were trimmed by 0 bases and 5 bases, with 8 bases remaining between them. This CDR3 reads CSVEDFGNEQYF. The CDR3 bases are TGCAGCGTTGAAGACTTCGGAAACGAGCAGTACTTC.

The rearrangement joins TRBV5-4 to TRBJ2-2; 15 nucleotides line up with TRBD2. The length of the CDR3 is 16 residues. The germline V gene encodes CDR1 SGHNT and CDR2 YYREEE (reference sequence). V lost 4 bases and J lost 6; bases outside the gene matches: 4. The CDR3 loop is CASSGTSGRKAGELFF. The DNA of the CDR3 is TGTGCCAGCAGCGGGACTAGCGGGAGGAAAGCCGGGGAGCTGTTTTTT.

This rearrangement joins TRBV10-3 to TRBJ1-1, with TRBD1 matching over 8 bases. Germline lookup yields CDR1 ENHRY and CDR2 SYGVKD. J gave up 4 bases and V 6 bases, and 7 bases lay outside the gene matches. This CDR3 region has 14 residues. CDR3 residues: CAIRQGAGGTEAFF. The CDR3 nucleotides are TGTGCCATCAGGCAGGGGGCGGGTGGCACTGAAGCTTTCTTT.

CDR3 sequence reads: CASSDAGSYGYTF. The DNA of the CDR3 is TGTGCCAGTAGTGATGCCGGGAGCTATGGCTACACCTTC. The chain joins TRBV19 to TRBJ1-2; D uncertain. Trimming removed 5 bases at V and 4 bases at J, with 11 bases between. The CDR3 is made up of 13 amino acids. The germline V gene has CDR1 LNHDA and CDR2 SQIVND (reference sequence). Combining the CDR3 with reference TRBV19 and TRBJ1-2 gives the whole variable domain DGGITQSPKYLFRKEGQNVTLSCEQNLNHDAMYWYRQDPGQGLRLIYYSQIVNDFQKGDIAEGYSVSREKKESFPLTVTSAQKNPTAFYLCASSDAGSYGYTFGSGTRLTVV.

V gene TRBV6-6 combines with J gene TRBJ2-2; D remains unclear. The V gene's germline CDR1 is MNHNY and CDR2 SVGAGI (reference sequence). This CDR3 is 11 amino acids long. V was clipped by 8 bases and J by 3 bases, with 4 bases between them. The CDR3 bases are TGTGCCAGCGGATACACCGGGGAGCTGTTTTTT. Its protein product is CASGYTGELFF.

This sequence joins TRBV18 and TRBJ2-5; D might be TRBD1 (6 bases). Judging by the DNA end, TRBJ2-7 fits better; the J call may be wrong. Germline V gene lookup returns CDR1 KGHSH and CDR2 LQKENI. This CDR3 region has 12 residues. The CDR3: CASSPDSYEQYF. DNA for the CDR3: TGTGCCAGCTCACCGGACAGCTACGAGCAGTACTTC.

The gene calls are TRBV28 and TRBJ1-5; D ambiguous. Per germline, CDR1 MDHEN and CDR2 SYDVKM. The CDR3 is made up of 13 amino acids. Trimming removed 6 bases at V and 8 bases at J, with 14 bases between. The CDR3 here is CASRQPGREPQHF. The CDR3 nucleotides are TGTGCCAGCAGACAGCCCGGCCGCGAGCCCCAGCATTTT.

The CDR3 loop reads CATSRDYEKLFF. CDR3 nucleotide sequence: TGTGCCACCAGCAGGGATTACGAAAAACTGTTTTTT. The chain recombines TRBV15 with TRBJ1-4; D remains unclear. Trimming removed 3 bases at V and 8 bases at J, with 7 bases between. CDR1 LNHNV and CDR2 YYDKDF come from the germline V gene (reference sequence). The CDR3 covers 12 residues.

This sequence joins TRBV6-5 and TRBJ2-1; tentatively, D is TRBD1 or TRBD2 (5 bases each). CDR3 length equals 14 residues. The ends were cut back, 1 base at V and 5 bases at J, with 9 bases in the middle. Germline V gene sequence: CDR1 MNHEY, CDR2 SVGAGI. CDR3 loop: CASSYWGRHNEQFF. CDR3 nucleotides: TGTGCCAGCAGTTACTGGGGACGGCACAATGAGCAGTTCTTC.

This clone has a single count. The chain uses TRBV25-1 and TRBJ1-2; 8 positions agree with TRBD1. With V trimmed by 1 base and J by 8 bases, 9 bases remained unmatched. The CDR3 consists of 15 residues. The V gene's germline CDR1 is MGHDK and CDR2 SYGVNS. This CDR3 is CASSESGQGPRGYTF. In DNA form, the CDR3 reads TGTGCCAGCAGTGAATCTGGACAGGGACCTCGAGGCTACACCTTC.

The chain uses TRBV18 and TRBJ2-7, with no clear D. The germline V gene has CDR1 KGHSH and CDR2 LQKENI. The CDR3 runs to 14 residues. V lost 5 bases, J lost 3 bases, and 14 bases lay in between. The CDR3 DNA reads TGTGCCAGCTCAGCTGCTGATAGCTTCTACGAGCAGTACTTC. The encoded protein is CASSAADSFYEQYF.

This chain joins TRBV19 and TRBJ1-2; possibly TRBD1 for D (6 bases). CDR3 length equals 13 residues. Trimming removed 5 bases from V and 8 bases from J, with 15 bases in between. Per the germline V gene, CDR1 is LNHDA and CDR2 is SQIVND (reference sequence). The CDR3 loop is CASSPPRTVGYTF. For the CDR3, the DNA is TGTGCCAGTAGTCCCCCAAGGACAGTCGGCTACACCTTC. Using reference TRBV19 and TRBJ1-2 for the parts outside the CDR3, the full variable domain is DGGITQSPKYLFRKEGQNVTLSCEQNLNHDAMYWYRQDPGQGLRLIYYSQIVNDFQKGDIAEGYSVSREKKESFPLTVTSAQKNPTAFYLCASSPPRTVGYTFGSGTRLTVV.

The chain employs TRBV27 and TRBJ1-5; 8 nucleotides line up with TRBD1. Germline V CDR1 and CDR2: MNHEY, SMNVEV (reference sequence). The CDR3 loop spans 17 amino acids. V dropped 5 bases and J dropped 6; count of bases not matched to a gene: 15. The CDR3 nucleotides are TGTGCCAGCAGTAGGAACCCGGACAGGGCGGTCGGTCAGCCCCAGCATTTT. Amino acids: CASSRNPDRAVGQPQHF.

This clone was observed once. V and J are TRBV5-1 and TRBJ2-7, with a tentative D call TRBD1 (6 bases). The germline V gene has CDR1 SGHRS and CDR2 YFSETQ. The ends were cut back, 1 base at V and 0 bases at J, with 8 bases in the middle. The CDR3 is made up of 14 amino acids. CDR3 protein: CASSLTDSSYEQYF. The DNA for the CDR3 is TGCGCCAGCAGCTTGACGGACAGCTCCTACGAGCAGTACTTC.

The chain carries TRBV28 and TRBJ2-1; TRBD1 matches at 8 bases. The CDR3 loop spans 15 amino acids. CDR1 and CDR2 (germline): MDHEN, SYDVKM. J gave up 1 base and V 2 bases, and 1 base lay outside the gene matches. The CDR3 sequence is CASSLTGGSYNEQFF. The CDR3 DNA reads as TGTGCCAGCAGTTTAACAGGGGGGTCCTACAATGAGCAGTTCTTC.

The V gene is TRBV30, the J gene TRBJ1-3; weak D call: TRBD1 (5 bases). The CDR3 consists of 10 residues. Germline loops: CDR1 GTSNPN, CDR2 SVGIG (reference sequence). V lost 7 bases, J lost 9 bases, and 10 bases lay in between. For the CDR3, the DNA is TGTGCCTCGGGGCTATCCACCATATATTTT. It translates to CASGLSTIYF.